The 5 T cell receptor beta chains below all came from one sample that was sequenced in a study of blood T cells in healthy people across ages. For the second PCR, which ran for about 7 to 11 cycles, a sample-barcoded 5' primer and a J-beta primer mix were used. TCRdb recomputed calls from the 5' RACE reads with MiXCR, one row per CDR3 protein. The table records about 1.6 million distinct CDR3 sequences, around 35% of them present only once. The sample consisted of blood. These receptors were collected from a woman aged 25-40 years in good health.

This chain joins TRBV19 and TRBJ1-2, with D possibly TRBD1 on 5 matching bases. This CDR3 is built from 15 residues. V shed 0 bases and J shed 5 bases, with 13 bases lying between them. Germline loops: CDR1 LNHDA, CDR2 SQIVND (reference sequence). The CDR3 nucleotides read TGTGCCAGTAGTATAGATCCCGCAGACAGATATGGCTACACCTTC. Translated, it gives CASSIDPADRYGYTF.

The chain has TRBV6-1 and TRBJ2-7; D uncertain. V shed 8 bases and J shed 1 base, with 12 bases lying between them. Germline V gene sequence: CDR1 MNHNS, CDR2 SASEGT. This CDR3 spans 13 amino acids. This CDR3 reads CASEAGSSYEQYF. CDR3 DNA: TGTGCCAGCGAGGCAGGTTCATCCTACGAGCAGTACTTC.

The CDR3 DNA reads TGCAGTGCTAGAGTAACATCCCCCTACGAGCAGTACTTC. As protein: CSARVTSPYEQYF. The chain has TRBV20-1 and TRBJ2-7; D is ambiguous. The V end was cut by 1 base, the J end by 2 bases, with 9 bases between. Germline V lookup: CDR1 DFQATT, CDR2 SNEGSKA (reference sequence). CDR3 size: 13 residues.

Here the CDR3 reads CASSIYPDTQYF. As DNA, the CDR3 is TGTGCCAGCAGTATTTACCCAGATACGCAGTATTTT. This sequence joins TRBV2 and TRBJ2-3; D unclear. With 5 bases removed from V and 4 bases from J, the gap between germline ends came to 7 bases. CDR1 SNHLY and CDR2 FYNNEI come from the germline V gene. The CDR3 is 12 residues long.

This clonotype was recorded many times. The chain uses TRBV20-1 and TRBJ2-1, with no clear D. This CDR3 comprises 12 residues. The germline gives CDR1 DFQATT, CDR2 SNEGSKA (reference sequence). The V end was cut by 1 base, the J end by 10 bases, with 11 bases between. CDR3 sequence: CSARAVGVEQFF. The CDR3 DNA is TGCAGTGCTAGAGCGGTCGGCGTCGAGCAGTTCTTC.